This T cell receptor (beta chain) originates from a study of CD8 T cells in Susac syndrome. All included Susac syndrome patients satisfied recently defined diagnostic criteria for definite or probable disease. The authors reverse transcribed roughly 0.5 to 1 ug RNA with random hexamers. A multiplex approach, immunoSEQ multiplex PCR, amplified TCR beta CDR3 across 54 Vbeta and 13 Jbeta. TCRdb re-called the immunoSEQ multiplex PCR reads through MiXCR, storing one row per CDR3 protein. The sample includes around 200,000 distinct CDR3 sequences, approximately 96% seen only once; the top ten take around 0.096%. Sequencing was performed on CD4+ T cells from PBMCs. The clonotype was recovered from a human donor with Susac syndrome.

This chain's CDR3 is CSARPGTARSETQYF. CDR3 nucleotides: TGCAGTGCTAGGCCAGGGACGGCGAGGTCAGAGACCCAGTACTTC. The chain joins TRBV20-1 to TRBJ2-5; D tentatively fits TRBD1 or TRBD2 (5 bases each). CDR1 and CDR2 (germline): DFQATT, SNEGSKA (reference sequence). V dropped 3 bases and J dropped 4 bases, with 18 bases sitting between them. There are 15 residues in the CDR3.